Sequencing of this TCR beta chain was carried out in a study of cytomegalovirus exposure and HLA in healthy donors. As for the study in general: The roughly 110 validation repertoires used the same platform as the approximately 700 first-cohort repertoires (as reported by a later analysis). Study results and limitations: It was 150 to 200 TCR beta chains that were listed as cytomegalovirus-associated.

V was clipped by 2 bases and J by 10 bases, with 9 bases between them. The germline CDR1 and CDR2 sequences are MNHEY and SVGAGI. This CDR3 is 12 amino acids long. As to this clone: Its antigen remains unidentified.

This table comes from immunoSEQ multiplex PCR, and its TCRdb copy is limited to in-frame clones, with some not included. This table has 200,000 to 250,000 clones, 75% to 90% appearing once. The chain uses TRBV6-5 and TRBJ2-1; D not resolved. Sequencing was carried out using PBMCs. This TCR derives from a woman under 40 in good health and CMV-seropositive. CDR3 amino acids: CASSYRVGEQFF. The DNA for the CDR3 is TGTGCCAGCAGTTACAGGGTCGGGGAGCAGTTCTTC.